Sequencing of this T cell receptor beta chain was carried out in a study of HIV-infected patients and healthy controls. By proportion, this clonotype is medium-sized. Its antigen is not known. Whole blood was used without fractionation, so all unsorted peripheral T cells were included. Peripheral blood, roughly 2.4 ml, was drawn for RNA extraction. Overall study results and limits: Untreated HIV+ repertoires had roughly threefold fewer distinct CDR3s and lower Shannon diversity than healthy controls. Compared with healthy controls, HIV-infected patients showed less CDR3 sharing between individuals.

cDNA was made from 400 to 500 ng RNA using alpha and beta constant primers. Using multiplexing indices, alpha and beta chain libraries were generated apart by chain-specific third strand synthesis. Via MiXCR, TCRdb re-called the 5' RACE reads, giving one row per CDR3 protein. The table records 7,500 or so distinct CDR3 sequences, 10% of them present only once. V was pared by 2 bases and J by 8 bases, with 13 bases between. The CDR3 has 14 amino acids. CDR1 and CDR2 from the germline V gene are MNHEY and SVGAGI. The origin of this receptor is an adult with HIV infection. Sample: blood, taken before antiretroviral therapy. The chain is built from TRBV6-5 and TRBJ2-1, with D perhaps matching TRBD1 (6 bases). CDR3 protein: CASSYGQGIYEQFF. In DNA, the CDR3 is TGTGCCAGCAGTTACGGGCAGGGGATCTATGAGCAGTTCTTC.